Below are 8 T cell receptor beta chains sequenced from a single sample in a study of blood T cells in healthy people across ages. Sample-barcoded 5' priming and a J-beta primer mix drove a second PCR of about 6 to 12 cycles. TCRdb re-called the 5' RACE reads with MiXCR, one entry per CDR3 protein. The sample shows just under 900,000 distinct CDR3 sequences, around 28% of them seen only once. The sample taken for sequencing was blood. The receptors were gathered from a woman older than 75 in good health.

Note on this clonotype: A clone one base away is much larger, so this may be a read error. V usage is TRBV10-3 and J usage is TRBJ2-5; D is unresolved. Trimming shortened V by 2 bases and J by 11 bases, and 18 bases separated the two germline ends. The germline V gene has CDR1 ENHRY and CDR2 SYGVKD. The CDR3 extends over 14 amino acids. In DNA, the CDR3 is TGTGCCATCAGTGAGGGACCGGGCTTTTATGAGCAGTACTTC. It specifies CAISEGPGFYEQYF.

The chain is built from TRBV7-6 and TRBJ2-7; 12 bases line up with TRBD2. Germline V gene data show CDR1 as SGHVS and CDR2 as FNYEAQ. The CDR3 has 17 residues. J was trimmed by 4 bases and V by 5 bases; bases with no gene match: 12. CDR3 nucleotides: TGTGCCAGCAGCCTAATCAGGACTAGCGGGGATAATTACGAGCAGTACTTC. It translates to CASSLIRTSGDNYEQYF.

On this clonotype itself: One junction end disagrees with the germline gene, perhaps due to a read error. The chain joins TRBV3-1 to TRBJ2-1; 11 nucleotides align to TRBD2. CDR1 is LGHDT, CDR2 YNNKEL, per germline (reference sequence). The CDR3 length is 14 residues. The CDR3 nucleotides read TGTGTCAGCAGTGCTAGCGGGGGGCGCAATGAGCAGTTCTTC. Its translation: CVSSASGGRNEQFF.

This clonotype was seen repeatedly, ten times or more. The rearrangement links TRBV11-3 to TRBJ2-5; possibly TRBD1 for D (6 bases). Looked up from germline, CDR1 is SGHNT and CDR2 is YENEEA. V dropped 3 bases and J dropped 5 bases, with 10 bases sitting between them. This CDR3 region has 13 residues. The CDR3 DNA reads TGTGCCAGCAGCTTGGGGGCTTTGGAGACCCAGTACTTC. It is translated as CASSLGALETQYF. The whole variable domain, filled in from reference TRBV11-3 and TRBJ2-5, reads EAGVVQSPRYKIIEKKQPVAFWCNPISGHNTLYWYLQNLGQGPELLIRYENEEAVDDSQLPKDRFSAERLKGVDSTLKIQPAELGDSAVYLCASSLGALETQYFGPGTRLLVL.

Of note for this clonotype: A much larger clone lies one base from this, so it may be a read error. As DNA, the CDR3 is TGTGCCAGCAGCGTAGAAGTAGCGGGGGGCTTTGTGGAGACCCAGTACTTC. Translated, it gives CASSVEVAGGFVETQYF. The chain links TRBV9 to TRBJ2-7; the match to TRBD2 covers 10 bases. The J call may be in error: the DNA end matches TRBJ2-5 better. CDR3 length: 17 amino acids. The V gene's germline CDR1 is SGDLS and CDR2 YYNGEE.

Details on this clonotype: A clone one base away is much larger, so this may be a read error. This rearrangement joins TRBV6-2 or TRBV6-3 to TRBJ2-3; D gene ambiguous. There are 16 residues in the CDR3. Germline V lookup: CDR1 MNHEY, CDR2 SVGEGT. The CDR3 DNA is TGTGCCAGCAGTCTTCCCTCCCCCAATATCGCAGATGCGCAGTATTTT. Amino acids: CASSLPSPNIADAQYF.

V gene TRBV30 combines with J gene TRBJ2-5; TRBD2 aligns across 10 bases. Trimming cost V 0 bases and J 1 base; bases outside gene matches: 2. This CDR3 is built from 15 residues. The germline gives CDR1 GTSNPN, CDR2 SVGIG (reference sequence). The CDR3 protein is CAWSVQRGGQETQYF. Written as DNA, the CDR3 is TGTGCCTGGAGTGTCCAGCGGGGGGGCCAAGAGACCCAGTACTTC.

Of note for this clonotype: This may be a read error, as it is one base from a much larger clone. This rearrangement joins TRBV20-1 to TRBJ1-2, with D perhaps matching TRBD1 (6 bases). Germline loops: CDR1 DFQATT, CDR2 SNEGSKA (reference sequence). This CDR3 is built from 13 residues. The CDR3 DNA is TGCAGTGCTCCGGGCAGGGGCGCTTATGACTACACCTTC. This translates into CSAPGRGAYDYTF.